This is a list of T cell receptor beta chains from one sample in a study of T cell responses to AZD1222 COVID-19 vaccine. Measured with immunoSEQ multiplex PCR; TCRdb has only the in-frame clones, and not every one. The table records about 170,000 clones, 80% to 90% of them present only once. The input for sequencing was peripheral blood, taken 28 days after the second dose of the MenACWY control vaccine. The receptors stem from an adult who received the MenACWY meningococcal vaccine as a control. CDR3s include the opening cysteine and the closing phenylalanine or tryptophan. Fields, in order: clone size, V gene, D gene, J gene, CDR3 length, CDR3 protein, CDR3 DNA. A D gene is named only where the DNA matches it firmly. Size is omitted from some rows. Given values are once, few, many or a class for expanded clones.

.	TRBV2	.	TRBJ1-2	11	CASRRDYGYTF	TGTGCCAGCAGGAGGGACTATGGCTACACCTTC
.	TRBV7-2	TRBD1	TRBJ2-7	14	CASSPDRGRYEQYF	TGTGCCAGCAGCCCGGACAGGGGTCGGTACGAGCAGTACTTC
.	TRBV10-3	TRBD1	TRBJ2-7	14	CAIRPGQGTYEQYF	TGTGCCATCAGGCCGGGACAGGGGACCTACGAGCAGTACTTC
.	TRBV28	TRBD1	TRBJ1-4	18	CASSLFRDRFSTNEKLFF	TGTGCCAGCAGTTTATTCCGGGACAGATTCTCAACTAATGAAAAACTGTTTTTT
.	TRBV18	.	TRBJ1-1	14	CASSPQPSSTEAFF	TGTGCCAGCTCACCACAGCCATCGAGCACTGAAGCTTTCTTT
few	TRBV28	.	TRBJ1-2	14	CASSLSGRGYGYTF	TGTGCCAGCAGTTTATCCGGGCGCGGCTATGGCTACACCTTC
.	TRBV10-3	.	TRBJ2-1	13	CAISDPFYNEQFF	TGTGCCATCAGTGACCCTTTCTACAATGAGCAGTTCTTC
.	TRBV7-7	.	TRBJ1-3	13	CASSLGQGNTIYF	TGTGCCAGCAGCTTAGGGCAAGGAAACACCATATATTTT
.	TRBV9	.	TRBJ1-3	14	CASSTQSSGNTIYF	TGTGCCAGCAGCACCCAAAGCTCTGGAAACACCATATATTTT
.	TRBV5-5	TRBD2	TRBJ2-1	15	CASSLDGRHNNEQFF	TGTGCCAGCAGCTTGGACGGGAGGCATAACAATGAGCAGTTCTTC
once	TRBV11-2	TRBD1	TRBJ1-2	18	CASSQTRIGQGKFYGYTF	TGTGCCAGCAGCCAGACCAGGATCGGACAGGGGAAGTTCTATGGCTACACCTTC
.	TRBV2	TRBD2	TRBJ2-5	10	CASRAGTSNF	TGTGCCAGCAGGGCCGGGACTAGCAACTTC
.	TRBV29-1	TRBD1	TRBJ1-4	14	CSVADRGLSEKLFF	TGCAGCGTAGCTGACAGGGGACTGAGTGAAAAACTGTTTTTT
.	TRBV4-3	TRBD1	TRBJ2-2	18	CASSQDFSSRGDSGELFF	TGCGCCAGCAGCCAAGATTTTTCCAGTCGAGGGGACAGCGGGGAGCTGTTTTTT
.	TRBV21-1	.	TRBJ1-2	16	CASSKGQGPPNYGYTF	TGTGCCAGCAGCAAAGGACAGGGGCCTCCTAACTATGGCTACACCTTC
.	TRBV12-3/TRBV12-4	.	TRBJ1-5	13	CASSLEGFQPQHF	TGTGCCAGCAGTTTAGAGGGATTTCAGCCCCAGCATTTT
once	TRBV19	.	TRBJ2-7	15	CASSPAVAVLYEQYF	TGTGCCAGTAGCCCAGCCGTAGCGGTACTCTACGAGCAGTACTTC
.	TRBV5-1	.	TRBJ2-3	13	CASSRQEADTQYF	TGCGCCAGCAGCAGACAGGAAGCAGATACGCAGTATTTT
.	TRBV5-5	TRBD1	TRBJ2-1	14	CASSRSGQVNEQFF	TGTGCCAGCAGCCGGTCGGGACAGGTCAATGAGCAGTTCTTC
.	TRBV11-2	.	TRBJ2-4	19	CASSLVPGATGGGKIIQYF	TGTGCCAGCAGCTTAGTCCCCGGGGCGACAGGAGGTGGGAAAATCATTCAGTACTTC
.	TRBV6-2/TRBV6-3	TRBD2	TRBJ2-3	17	CASSSVLAGEFTDTQYF	TGTGCCAGCAGTTCCGTACTAGCGGGAGAATTCACAGATACGCAGTATTTT
.	TRBV18	.	TRBJ2-4	15	CASSPSILAKNIQYF	TGTGCCAGCTCACCAAGTATATTAGCCAAAAACATTCAGTACTTC
.	TRBV5-8	TRBD1	TRBJ1-2	15	CASSSGWTGDYGYTF	TGTGCCAGCAGCTCGGGATGGACAGGGGACTATGGCTACACCTTC
.	TRBV24-1	TRBD2	TRBJ2-7	13	CATSLAGGYEQYF	TGTGCCACCAGTTTGGCGGGGGGCTACGAGCAGTACTTC
.	TRBV4-2	.	TRBJ1-5	14	CASSPRDPNQPQHF	TGTGCCAGCAGCCCCCGGGATCCCAATCAGCCCCAGCATTTT
.	TRBV28	TRBD1	TRBJ1-3	17	CASSSPGTAISGNTIYF	TGTGCCAGCAGTTCCCCCGGGACAGCTATCTCTGGAAACACCATATATTTT
.	TRBV7-7	.	TRBJ1-3	16	CASSPGAHSSGNTIYF	TGTGCCAGCAGCCCAGGGGCCCATTCCTCTGGAAACACCATATATTTT
.	TRBV4-2	TRBD2	TRBJ2-5	18	CASSQKAGRTSGEETQYF	TGTGCCAGCAGCCAGAAGGCGGGGAGAACTAGCGGTGAAGAGACCCAGTACTTC
.	TRBV9	TRBD1	TRBJ1-1	14	CASSGTGTNTEAFF	TGTGCCAGCAGCGGGACAGGGACGAACACTGAAGCTTTCTTT
once	TRBV30	.	TRBJ1-2	11	CAWSGSYGYTF	TGTGCCTGGAGTGGCAGCTATGGCTACACCTTC
.	TRBV29-1	.	TRBJ1-2	13	CSVAGKVLYGYTF	TGCAGCGTTGCAGGGAAGGTGCTCTATGGCTACACCTTC
.	TRBV18	.	TRBJ2-1	16	CASSLGGQSSYNEQFF	TGTGCCAGCTCACTCGGGGGACAGAGCTCCTACAATGAGCAGTTCTTC
.	TRBV18	TRBD1	TRBJ2-5	16	CASSPMDRGYGETQYF	TGTGCCAGCTCACCGATGGACAGGGGGTATGGAGAGACCCAGTACTTC
.	TRBV19	.	TRBJ1-5	16	CASSADLGAEHQPQHF	TGTGCCAGTAGTGCCGATTTGGGGGCCGAGCATCAGCCCCAGCATTTT
.	TRBV28	.	TRBJ1-3	15	CASSSLPTGGNTIYF	TGTGCCAGCAGTTCTCTTCCTACGGGTGGAAACACCATATATTTT
few	TRBV4-3	.	TRBJ1-1	14	CASSQERRDTEAFF	TGCGCCAGCAGCCAAGAGCGCCGGGACACTGAAGCTTTCTTT
.	TRBV9	.	TRBJ2-1	16	CASSVENRAAYNEQFF	TGTGCCAGCAGCGTAGAAAACCGGGCTGCCTACAATGAGCAGTTCTTC
once	TRBV15	.	TRBJ2-7	16	CATSLRRGDGSYEQYF	TGTGCCACCAGCCTCCGTAGGGGGGACGGCTCCTACGAGCAGTACTTC
.	TRBV9	TRBD1	TRBJ2-2	17	CASSFMTTGPATGELFF	TGTGCCAGCAGCTTTATGACGACAGGGCCCGCGACCGGGGAGCTGTTTTTT
.	TRBV7-9	TRBD1	TRBJ1-5	15	CASSHYSGQDQPQHF	TGTGCCAGCAGCCACTACTCGGGACAGGATCAGCCCCAGCATTTT
.	TRBV10-1	TRBD1	TRBJ1-2	16	CASSGGQGLVEDGYTF	TGCGCCAGCAGTGGGGGACAGGGTCTTGTGGAGGATGGCTACACCTTC
.	TRBV6-1	.	TRBJ1-2	13	CASSETVSYGYTF	TGTGCCAGCAGTGAAACGGTCTCCTATGGCTACACCTTC